The T cell receptor (beta chain) under discussion was sequenced for a study of early T cells in non-severe SARS-CoV-2 infection. Germline V CDR1 and CDR2: LGHDT, YNNKEL (reference sequence). The CDR3 contains 14 residues. V trimming: 5 bases; J trimming: 4 bases; junction bases outside the gene matches: 7. Unique molecular identifiers (one per individual cDNA molecule) were attached. TCRdb called the 5' RACE reads again in MiXCR, with one record for every CDR3 protein. The sample holds tens of thousands of distinct CDR3 sequences, over 9% seen once. This clonotype was detected a few times. This clonotype was sampled from an adult who was a healthcare worker with PCR-confirmed SARS-CoV-2 infection or an uninfected control (not recorded which). Sequences were obtained from whole blood. The chain carries TRBV3-1 and TRBJ1-2, with 7 bases identical to TRBD1. DNA for the CDR3: TGTGCCAGCAGCGACGGGACAGTGCTCTATGGCTACACCTTC. Amino acids: CASSDGTVLYGYTF.